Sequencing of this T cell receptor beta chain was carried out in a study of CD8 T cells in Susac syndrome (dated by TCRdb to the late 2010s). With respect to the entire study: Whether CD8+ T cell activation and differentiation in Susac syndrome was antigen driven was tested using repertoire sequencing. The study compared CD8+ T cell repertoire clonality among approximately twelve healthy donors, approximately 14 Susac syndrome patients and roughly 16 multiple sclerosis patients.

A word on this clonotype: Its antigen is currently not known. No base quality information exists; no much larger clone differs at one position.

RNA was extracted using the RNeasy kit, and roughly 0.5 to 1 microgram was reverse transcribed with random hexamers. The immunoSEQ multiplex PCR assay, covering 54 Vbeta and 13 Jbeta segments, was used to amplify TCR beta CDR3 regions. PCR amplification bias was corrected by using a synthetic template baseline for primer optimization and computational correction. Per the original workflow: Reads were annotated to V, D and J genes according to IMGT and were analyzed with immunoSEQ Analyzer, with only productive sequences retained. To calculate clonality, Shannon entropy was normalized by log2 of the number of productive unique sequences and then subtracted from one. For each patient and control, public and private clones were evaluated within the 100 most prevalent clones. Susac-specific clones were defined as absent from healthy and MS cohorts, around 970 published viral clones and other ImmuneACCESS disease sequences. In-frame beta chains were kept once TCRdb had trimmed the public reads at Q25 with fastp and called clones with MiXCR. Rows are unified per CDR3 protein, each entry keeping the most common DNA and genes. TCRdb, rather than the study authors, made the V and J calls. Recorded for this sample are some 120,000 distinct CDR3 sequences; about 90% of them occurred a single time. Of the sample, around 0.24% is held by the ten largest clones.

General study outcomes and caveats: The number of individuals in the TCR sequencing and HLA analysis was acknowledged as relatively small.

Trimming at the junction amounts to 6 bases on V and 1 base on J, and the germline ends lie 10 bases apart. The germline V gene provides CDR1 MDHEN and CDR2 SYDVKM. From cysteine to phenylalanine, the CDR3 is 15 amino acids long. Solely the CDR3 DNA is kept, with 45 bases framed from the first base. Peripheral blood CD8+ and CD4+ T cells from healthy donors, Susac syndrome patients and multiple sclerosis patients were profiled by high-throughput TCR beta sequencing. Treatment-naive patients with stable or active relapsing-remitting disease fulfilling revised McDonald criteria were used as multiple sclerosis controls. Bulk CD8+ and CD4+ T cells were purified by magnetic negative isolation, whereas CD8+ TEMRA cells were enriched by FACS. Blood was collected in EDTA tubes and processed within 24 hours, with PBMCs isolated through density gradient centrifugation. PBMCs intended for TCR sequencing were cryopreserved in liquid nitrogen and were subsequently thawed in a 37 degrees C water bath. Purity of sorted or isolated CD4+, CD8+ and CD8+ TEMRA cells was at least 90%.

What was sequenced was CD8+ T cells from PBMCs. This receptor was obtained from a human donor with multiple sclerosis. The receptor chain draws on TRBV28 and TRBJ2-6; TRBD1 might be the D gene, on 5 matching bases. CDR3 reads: CASSPRASGANVLTF. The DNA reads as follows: TGTGCCAGCAGCCCCAGGGCGTCTGGGGCCAACGTCCTGACTTTC.